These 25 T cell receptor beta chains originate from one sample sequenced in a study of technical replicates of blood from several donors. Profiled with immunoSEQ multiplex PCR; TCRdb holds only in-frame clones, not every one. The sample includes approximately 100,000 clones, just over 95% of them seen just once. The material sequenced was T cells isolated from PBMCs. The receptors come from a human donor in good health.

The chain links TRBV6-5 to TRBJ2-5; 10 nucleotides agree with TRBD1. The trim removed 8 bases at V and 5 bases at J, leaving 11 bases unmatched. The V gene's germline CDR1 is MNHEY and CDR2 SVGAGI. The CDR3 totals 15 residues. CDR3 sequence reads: CASSTPGQGSETQYF. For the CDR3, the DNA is TGTGCCAGCTCTACACCGGGACAGGGGTCGGAGACCCAGTACTTC.

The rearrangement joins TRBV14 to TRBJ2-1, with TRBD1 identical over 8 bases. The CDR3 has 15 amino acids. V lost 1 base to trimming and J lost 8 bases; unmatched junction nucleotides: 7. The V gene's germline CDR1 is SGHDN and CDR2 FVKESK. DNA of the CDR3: TGTGCCAGCAGCCAAGGGACAGGGTTTGGAGATGAGCAGTTCTTC. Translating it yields CASSQGTGFGDEQFF.

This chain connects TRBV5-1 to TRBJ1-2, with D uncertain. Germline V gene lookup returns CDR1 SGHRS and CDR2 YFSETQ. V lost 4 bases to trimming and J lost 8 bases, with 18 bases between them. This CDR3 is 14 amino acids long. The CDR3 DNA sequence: TGCGCCAGCAGCCGCGTCACGTCCCTCGAGGGCTACACCTTC. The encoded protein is CASSRVTSLEGYTF. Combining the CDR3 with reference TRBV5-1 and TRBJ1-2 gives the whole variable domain KAGVTQTPRYLIKTRGQQVTLSCSPISGHRSVSWYQQTPGQGLQFLFEYFSETQRNKGNFPGRFSGRQFSNSRSEMNVSTLELGDSALYLCASSRVTSLEGYTFGSGTRLTVV.

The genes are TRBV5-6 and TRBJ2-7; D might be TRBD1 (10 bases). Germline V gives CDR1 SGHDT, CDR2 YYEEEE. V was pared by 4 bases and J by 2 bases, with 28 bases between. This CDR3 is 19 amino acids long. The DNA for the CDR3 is TGTGCCAGCAGCATGGTTGGGACAGGGGCAGCTAGCGGGGCCTACGAGCAGTACTTC. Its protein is CASSMVGTGAASGAYEQYF.

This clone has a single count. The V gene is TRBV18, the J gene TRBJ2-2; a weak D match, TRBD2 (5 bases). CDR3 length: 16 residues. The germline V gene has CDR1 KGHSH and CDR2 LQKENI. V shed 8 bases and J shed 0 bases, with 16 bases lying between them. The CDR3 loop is CASPPRRGSNTGELFF. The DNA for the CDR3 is TGTGCCAGCCCCCCGAGACGGGGTTCGAACACCGGGGAGCTGTTTTTT. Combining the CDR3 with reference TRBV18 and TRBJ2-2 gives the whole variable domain NAGVMQNPRHLVRRRGQEARLRCSPMKGHSHVYWYRQLPEEGLKFMVYLQKENIIDESGMPKERFSAEFPKEGPSILRIQQVVRGDSAAYFCASPPRRGSNTGELFFGEGSRLTVL.

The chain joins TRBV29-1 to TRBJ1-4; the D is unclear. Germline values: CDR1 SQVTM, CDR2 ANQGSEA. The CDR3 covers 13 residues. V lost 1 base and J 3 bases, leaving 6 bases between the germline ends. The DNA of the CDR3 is TGCAGCGTTGAAGTGGGCCCTAATGAAAAACTGTTTTTT. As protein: CSVEVGPNEKLFF.

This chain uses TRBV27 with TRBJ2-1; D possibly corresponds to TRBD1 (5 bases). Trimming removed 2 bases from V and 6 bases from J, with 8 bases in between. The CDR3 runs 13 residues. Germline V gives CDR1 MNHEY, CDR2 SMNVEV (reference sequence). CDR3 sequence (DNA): TGTGCCAGCAGTTTAGGTGACAGCAATGAGCAGTTCTTC. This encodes CASSLGDSNEQFF.

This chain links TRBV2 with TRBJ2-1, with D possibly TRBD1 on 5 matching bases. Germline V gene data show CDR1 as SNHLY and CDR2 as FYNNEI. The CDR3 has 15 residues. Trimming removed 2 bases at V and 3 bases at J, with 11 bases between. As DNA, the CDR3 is TGTGCCAGCAGTGAACAGGGAAAAGGCTACAATGAGCAGTTCTTC. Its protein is CASSEQGKGYNEQFF.

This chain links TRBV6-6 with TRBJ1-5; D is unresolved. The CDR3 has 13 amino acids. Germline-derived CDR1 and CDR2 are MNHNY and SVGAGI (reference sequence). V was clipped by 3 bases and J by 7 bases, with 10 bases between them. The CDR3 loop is CASSYGGRQPQHF. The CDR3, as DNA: TGTGCCAGCAGTTATGGAGGGAGACAGCCCCAGCATTTT.

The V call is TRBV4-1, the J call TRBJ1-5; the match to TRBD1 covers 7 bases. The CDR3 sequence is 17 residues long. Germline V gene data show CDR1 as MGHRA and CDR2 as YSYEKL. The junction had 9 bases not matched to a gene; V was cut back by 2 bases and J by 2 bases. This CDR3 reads CASSQNPEQGGNQPQHF. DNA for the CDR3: TGCGCCAGCAGCCAAAACCCTGAGCAGGGGGGCAATCAGCCCCAGCATTTT.

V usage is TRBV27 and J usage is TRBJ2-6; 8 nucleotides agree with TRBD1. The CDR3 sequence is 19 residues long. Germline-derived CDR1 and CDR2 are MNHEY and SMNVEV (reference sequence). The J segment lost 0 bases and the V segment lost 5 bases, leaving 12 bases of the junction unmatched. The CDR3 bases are TGTGCCAGCAGTCCCTGGGACAGGTTGTCGCCCTCTGGGGCCAACGTCCTGACTTTC. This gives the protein CASSPWDRLSPSGANVLTF.

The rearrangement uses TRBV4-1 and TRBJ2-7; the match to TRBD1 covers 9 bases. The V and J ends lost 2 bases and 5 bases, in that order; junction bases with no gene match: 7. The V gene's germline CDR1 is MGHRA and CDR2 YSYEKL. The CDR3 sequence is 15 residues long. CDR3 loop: CASSQTGTGMNEQYF. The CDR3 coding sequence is TGCGCCAGCAGCCAAACGGGGACAGGGATGAACGAGCAGTACTTC.

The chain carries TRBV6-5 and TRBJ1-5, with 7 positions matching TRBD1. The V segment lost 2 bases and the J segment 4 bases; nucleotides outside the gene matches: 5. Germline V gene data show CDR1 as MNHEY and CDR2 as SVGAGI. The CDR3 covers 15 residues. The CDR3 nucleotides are TGTGCCAGCAGTTACAGTTTACAGGGGAATCAGCCCCAGCATTTT. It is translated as CASSYSLQGNQPQHF.

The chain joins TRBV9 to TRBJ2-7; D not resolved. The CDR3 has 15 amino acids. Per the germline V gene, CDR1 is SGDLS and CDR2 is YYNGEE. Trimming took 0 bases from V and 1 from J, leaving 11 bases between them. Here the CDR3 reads CASSVAAGMSYEQYF. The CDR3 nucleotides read TGTGCCAGCAGCGTAGCGGCAGGTATGTCCTACGAGCAGTACTTC.

The CDR3: CALQDRGGNQPQHF. The DNA of the CDR3 is TGTGCCTTACAAGACAGGGGTGGCAATCAGCCCCAGCATTTT. This chain links TRBV30 with TRBJ1-5; 8 nucleotides match TRBD1. Unmatched junction bases numbered 7, after V lost 7 bases and J lost 2 bases. Germline V gene data show CDR1 as GTSNPN and CDR2 as SVGIG (reference sequence). This CDR3 has 14 residues.

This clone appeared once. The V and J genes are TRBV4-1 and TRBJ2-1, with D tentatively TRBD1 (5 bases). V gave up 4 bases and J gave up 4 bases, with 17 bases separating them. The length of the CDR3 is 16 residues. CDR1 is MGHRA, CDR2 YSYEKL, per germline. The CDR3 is CASSLAPQDTYNEQFF. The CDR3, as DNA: TGCGCCAGCAGCCTAGCCCCCCAGGACACGTACAATGAGCAGTTCTTC.

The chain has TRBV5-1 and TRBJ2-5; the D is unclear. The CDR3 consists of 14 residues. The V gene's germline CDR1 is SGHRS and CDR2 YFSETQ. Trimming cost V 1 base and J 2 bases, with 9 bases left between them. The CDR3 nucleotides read TGCGCCAGCAGCTTGAACTACAAACAAGAGACCCAGTACTTC. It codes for CASSLNYKQETQYF. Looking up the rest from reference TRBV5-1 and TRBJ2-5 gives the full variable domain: KAGVTQTPRYLIKTRGQQVTLSCSPISGHRSVSWYQQTPGQGLQFLFEYFSETQRNKGNFPGRFSGRQFSNSRSEMNVSTLELGDSALYLCASSLNYKQETQYFGPGTRLLVL.

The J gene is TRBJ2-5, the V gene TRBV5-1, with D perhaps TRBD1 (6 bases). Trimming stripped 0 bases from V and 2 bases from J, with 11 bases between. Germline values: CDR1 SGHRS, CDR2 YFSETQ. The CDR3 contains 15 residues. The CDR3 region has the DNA TGCGCCAGCAGCTTGGCCAACAGGGTTCAAGAGACCCAGTACTTC. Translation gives CASSLANRVQETQYF.

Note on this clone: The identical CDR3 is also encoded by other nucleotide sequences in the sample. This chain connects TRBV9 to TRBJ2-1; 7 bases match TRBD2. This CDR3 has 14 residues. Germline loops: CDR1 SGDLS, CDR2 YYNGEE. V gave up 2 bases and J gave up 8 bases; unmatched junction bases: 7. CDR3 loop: CASSVGGSGDEQFF. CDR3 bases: TGTGCCAGCAGCGTGGGCGGGAGCGGCGATGAGCAGTTCTTC.

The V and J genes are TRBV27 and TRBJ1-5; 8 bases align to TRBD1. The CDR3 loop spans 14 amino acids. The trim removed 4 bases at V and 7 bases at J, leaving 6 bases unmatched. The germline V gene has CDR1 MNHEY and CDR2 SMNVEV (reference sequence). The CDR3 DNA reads TGTGCCAGCAGTTCCGGACAGGGAGTCCAGCCCCAGCATTTT. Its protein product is CASSSGQGVQPQHF.

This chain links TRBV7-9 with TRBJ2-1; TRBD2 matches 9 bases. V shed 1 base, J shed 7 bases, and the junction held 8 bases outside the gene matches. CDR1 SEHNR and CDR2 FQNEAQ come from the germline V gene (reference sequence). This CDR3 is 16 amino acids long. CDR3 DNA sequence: TGTGCCAGCAGCTTAGGGAGCGGGAGCGGGAGGAATGAGCAGTTCTTC. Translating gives CASSLGSGSGRNEQFF.

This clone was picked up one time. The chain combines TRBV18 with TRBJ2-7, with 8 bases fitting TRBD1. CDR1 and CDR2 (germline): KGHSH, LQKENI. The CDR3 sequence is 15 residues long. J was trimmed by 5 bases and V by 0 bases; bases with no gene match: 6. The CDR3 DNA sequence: TGTGCCAGCTCACCACCAGGCAGGGGGCGGGACGAGCAGTACTTC. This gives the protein CASSPPGRGRDEQYF.

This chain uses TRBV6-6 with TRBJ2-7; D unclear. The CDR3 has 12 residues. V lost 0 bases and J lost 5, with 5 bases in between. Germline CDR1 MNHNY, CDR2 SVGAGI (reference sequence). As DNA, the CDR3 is TGTGCCAGCAGTTACTCTGGGCACGAGCAGTACTTC. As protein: CASSYSGHEQYF.

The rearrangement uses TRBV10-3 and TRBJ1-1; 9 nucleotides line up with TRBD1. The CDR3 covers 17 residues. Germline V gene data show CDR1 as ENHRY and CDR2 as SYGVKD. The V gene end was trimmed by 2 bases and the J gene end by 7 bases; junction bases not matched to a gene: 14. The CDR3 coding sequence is TGTGCCATCAGTGAGGGGTTTGTGGACAGGGGAGGAGGTGAAGCTTTCTTT. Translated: CAISEGFVDRGGGEAFF.

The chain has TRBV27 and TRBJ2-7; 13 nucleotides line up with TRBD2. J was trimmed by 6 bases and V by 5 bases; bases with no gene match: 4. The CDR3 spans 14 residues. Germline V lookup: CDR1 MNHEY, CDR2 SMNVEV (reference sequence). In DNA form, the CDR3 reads TGTGCCAGCAGTGCCGGACTAGCGGGGGTCGAGCAGTACTTC. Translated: CASSAGLAGVEQYF.